The 16 T cell receptor beta chains reported below all come from one sample, sequenced in a study of T-cell memory formation after mild COVID-19. TCRdb reprocessed the 5' RACE reads via MiXCR and lists one record per CDR3 protein. The table lists 110,000 or so distinct CDR3 sequences, 20% to 25% of them singletons. Material for sequencing was PBMCs or a T cell subset sorted from them (not recorded which). The receptor set was obtained from a man younger than 35 who had mild COVID-19 (a few samples of this study predate the infection). Cell type and time point are not known.

This sequence joins TRBV11-2 and TRBJ2-5; D ambiguous. The CDR3 covers 15 residues. Per the germline V gene, CDR1 is SGHAT and CDR2 is FQNNGV. Deletions cut 5 bases from V and 5 bases from J, with 18 bases between. CDR3 DNA: TGTGCCAGCAGCCTCGGTGCCGGTACGGAGGAGACCCAGTACTTC. This translates into CASSLGAGTEETQYF.

The chain uses TRBV20-1 and TRBJ2-1, with 7 bases lining up with TRBD2. CDR3 length equals 13 residues. After removal of 5 bases from V and 10 bases from J, the junction contained 11 bases not matched to a gene. Germline loops: CDR1 DFQATT, CDR2 SNEGSKA (reference sequence). The CDR3 spells CSALNRASGEQFF. In DNA, the CDR3 is TGCAGTGCTCTGAATCGGGCTAGCGGAGAGCAGTTCTTC.

This clonotype was recorded many times. This chain uses TRBV5-1 with TRBJ2-3; perhaps TRBD2 as D (6 bases). V was shortened by 0 bases and J by 0 bases, with 14 bases between the two germline ends. Germline values: CDR1 SGHRS, CDR2 YFSETQ. The CDR3 loop spans 17 amino acids. CDR3 in DNA: TGCGCCAGCAGCTTGGTGTCTAGCGTTCCTAGCACAGATACGCAGTATTTT. This gives the protein CASSLVSSVPSTDTQYF.

This clonotype was recorded only once. The chain recombines TRBV6-2 or TRBV6-3 with TRBJ2-5, with a tentative D call TRBD2 (5 bases). Germline CDR1 reads MNHEY; CDR2 reads SVGEGT. The V end was cut by 7 bases, the J end by 2 bases, with 11 bases between. This CDR3 region has 13 residues. The CDR3: CASIGSGQETQYF. The CDR3 nucleotides read TGTGCCAGCATTGGAAGCGGACAAGAGACCCAGTACTTC.

This clonotype was found a few times. V and J are TRBV12-3 or TRBV12-4 and TRBJ2-6; 10 nucleotides align to TRBD1. This CDR3 is built from 16 residues. The V and J ends lost 6 bases and 5 bases, in that order; junction bases with no gene match: 7. CDR3 protein: CASRPGQGIRANVLTF. CDR3 DNA: TGTGCCAGCAGACCGGGACAGGGGATTAGGGCCAACGTCCTGACTTTC.

V is TRBV14 and J is TRBJ2-2; D is possibly TRBD1 (5 bases). The CDR3 runs to 17 residues. Trimming removed 3 bases at V and 4 bases at J, with 18 bases between. CDR1 SGHDN and CDR2 FVKESK come from the germline V gene. As DNA, the CDR3 is TGTGCCAGCAGCCACAGAACAGGTCCTATAGCCACCGGGGAGCTGTTTTTT. It specifies CASSHRTGPIATGELFF.

This clonotype was seen a handful of times. The gene calls are TRBV7-9 and TRBJ1-5; D might be TRBD1 (6 bases). Germline V gives CDR1 SEHNR, CDR2 FQNEAQ (reference sequence). CDR3 length: 16 residues. V lost 3 bases and J lost 10, with 22 bases in between. The CDR3 is CASSLALGGALSPQHF. In DNA, the CDR3 is TGTGCCAGCAGCTTGGCGCTCGGGGGGGCGCTCAGCCCCCAGCATTTT.

This clonotype was recorded a few times. The gene calls are TRBV7-6 and TRBJ1-5; D is ambiguous. V gave up 3 bases and J gave up 3 bases, with 12 bases separating them. This CDR3 is built from 15 residues. The germline CDR1 and CDR2 sequences are SGHVS and FNYEAQ. The CDR3 sequence: CASSFSDGPNQPQHF. In DNA form, the CDR3 reads TGTGCCAGCAGCTTCTCTGACGGCCCCAATCAGCCCCAGCATTTT.

This clonotype appeared a few times. J is TRBJ2-1 and V is TRBV10-1; D is uncertain. Trimming pared 6 bases from V and 3 bases from J, leaving 3 bases between. Germline-derived CDR1 and CDR2 are WNHNN and SYGVQD (reference sequence). The CDR3 consists of 11 residues. The DNA of the CDR3 is TGCGCCAGCAGGTACTACAATGAGCAGTTCTTC. The encoded protein is CASRYYNEQFF.

The chain has TRBV7-2 and TRBJ2-7, with a possible D match to TRBD1 (6 bases). Per the germline V gene, CDR1 is SGHTA and CDR2 is FQGNSA. Trimming took off 6 bases at V and 2 bases at J, with 11 bases between the two ends. This CDR3 is built from 13 residues. The CDR3 DNA follows: TGTGCCAGCAGTAAAGGGGGAGCCTACGAGCAGTACTTC. Protein product: CASSKGGAYEQYF.

The V gene is TRBV20-1, the J gene TRBJ1-2; 7 bases match TRBD1. V shed 3 bases, J shed 8 bases, and the junction held 15 bases outside the gene matches. The CDR3 is made up of 15 amino acids. Per germline, CDR1 DFQATT and CDR2 SNEGSKA (reference sequence). The DNA of the CDR3 is TGCAGTGCTAGGGCCGAGGGAGGGGGCGCGGCGGGCTACACCTTC. Encoded protein: CSARAEGGGAAGYTF.

This clonotype was detected only a few times. The CDR3 nucleotides read TGCAGCGTTGAAACTGGACACGAGCAGTACTTC. This gives the protein CSVETGHEQYF. The chain has TRBV29-1 and TRBJ2-7; D uncertain. The V end was cut by 2 bases, the J end by 5 bases, with 7 bases between. CDR1 SQVTM and CDR2 ANQGSEA come from the germline V gene. The CDR3 runs 11 residues.

This clonotype was counted many times. The chain carries TRBV28 and TRBJ2-1, with 8 bases lining up with TRBD1. J gave up 4 bases and V 7 bases, and 15 bases lay outside the gene matches. The CDR3 consists of 17 residues. CDR1 and CDR2 (germline): MDHEN, SYDVKM. The CDR3 is CASTPRVRTGLYNEQFF. The CDR3 region has the DNA TGTGCCAGCACCCCACGTGTAAGGACAGGGCTTTACAATGAGCAGTTCTTC.

This chain joins TRBV6-5 and TRBJ1-1; D not resolved. Deletions cut 2 bases from V and 8 bases from J, with 18 bases between. The CDR3 runs 15 residues. Per germline, CDR1 MNHEY and CDR2 SVGAGI. The CDR3 reads CASSYHPSGTQEAFF. The DNA of the CDR3 is TGTGCCAGCAGTTACCACCCCTCCGGCACACAAGAAGCTTTCTTT.

This chain links TRBV7-8 with TRBJ2-5; D might be TRBD1 (5 bases). The CDR3 sequence is 14 residues long. V lost 5 bases to trimming and J lost 1 base, with 11 bases between them. Germline V gene data show CDR1 as SGHVS and CDR2 as FQNEAQ. The CDR3 here is CASSPRQTQETQYF. CDR3 sequence (DNA): TGTGCCAGCAGCCCTAGACAGACCCAAGAGACCCAGTACTTC.

This chain's CDR3 is CASSSYGGTGMGGLTQYF. CDR3 DNA: TGTGCCAGCAGCAGTTACGGCGGGACAGGGATGGGTGGATTGACGCAGTATTTT. The chain employs TRBV11-2 and TRBJ2-3, with TRBD1 matching over 9 bases. This CDR3 spans 18 amino acids. Germline CDR1 and CDR2: SGHAT and FQNNGV. V lost 5 bases, J lost 9 bases, and 21 bases stayed unmatched.